The 30 T cell receptor beta chains below all came from one sample that was sequenced in a study of memory CD4+ T cells and cytomegalovirus serostatus. The sort gate was single viable CD3+CD4+CD8-CD45RO+ cells for memory CD4+ T cells. Libraries were prepared by immunoSEQ multiplex PCR; TCRdb keeps only in-frame clonotypes and omits some of them. The sample consists of some 54,000 clones, more than 70% of them appearing once. Sequencing was performed on memory CD4+ T cells from blood. These receptors were collected from an adult in good health and CMV-seropositive.

J is TRBJ2-5 and V is TRBV7-2, with D possibly being TRBD1 or TRBD2 (6 bases each). CDR1 is SGHTA, CDR2 FQGNSA, per germline. The CDR3 is 13 residues long. Trimming cost V 8 bases and J 2 bases, with 12 bases left between them. CDR3 loop: CASLRGVQETQYF. Written as DNA, the CDR3 is TGTGCCAGCCTGAGGGGGGTACAAGAGACCCAGTACTTC.

The rearrangement links TRBV10-3 to TRBJ2-3, with TRBD2 identical over 7 bases. V shed 2 bases, J shed 5 bases, and the junction held 22 bases outside the gene matches. The CDR3 totals 20 residues. The germline V gene encodes CDR1 ENHRY and CDR2 SYGVKD. This CDR3 reads CAISEPRGGPNPGDKDTQYF. In nucleotides, the CDR3 is TGTGCCATCAGTGAGCCCCGGGGAGGGCCAAACCCCGGCGATAAAGATACGCAGTATTTT.

This clone was seen just once. The CDR3 region has the DNA TGCGCCAGCAGTCCCAGCGGGAACTCCTACAATGAGCAGTTCTTC. Its protein product is CASSPSGNSYNEQFF. The V gene is TRBV5-1, the J gene TRBJ2-1; 7 bases are a match to TRBD2. With 5 bases clipped from V and 0 bases from J, the junction kept 5 bases outside the gene matches. Germline CDR1 reads SGHRS; CDR2 reads YFSETQ. CDR3 length: 15 amino acids.

This chain joins TRBV5-6 and TRBJ1-5; D is unclear. CDR3 size: 12 residues. CDR1 and CDR2 from the germline V gene are SGHDT and YYEEEE. The V and J ends lost 3 bases and 4 bases respectively, with 5 bases between them. Here the CDR3 reads CASSSRNQPQHF. The CDR3 bases are TGTGCCAGCAGCTCCAGAAATCAGCCCCAGCATTTT. The full variable domain, its missing parts supplied by reference TRBV5-6 and TRBJ1-5, is DAGVTQSPTHLIKTRGQQVTLRCSPKSGHDTVSWYQQALGQGPQFIFQYYEEEERQRGNFPDRFSGHQFPNYSSELNVNALLLGDSALYLCASSSRNQPQHFGDGTRLSIL.

Regarding this clone: Other nucleotide sequences from this sample produce the same CDR3. The chain joins TRBV9 to TRBJ2-2; no clear D. Germline V gene data show CDR1 as SGDLS and CDR2 as YYNGEE. The CDR3 has 16 amino acids. V lost 2 bases and J 0 bases, leaving 11 bases between the germline ends. The CDR3 protein is CASSVRRSTNTGELFF. The DNA for the CDR3 is TGTGCCAGCAGCGTCCGACGTTCAACGAACACCGGGGAGCTGTTTTTT.

In this sample, this clone turned up a few times. The J gene is TRBJ2-1, the V gene TRBV7-8, with a tentative D call TRBD2 (6 bases). Germline loops: CDR1 SGHVS, CDR2 FQNEAQ. The CDR3 is 15 residues long. Between the trimmed V and J ends, which lost 5 bases and 4 bases, there was a span of 15 bases. In DNA, the CDR3 is TGTGCCAGCAGCCCGCGGGATCGTCAGTACAATGAGCAGTTCTTC. It codes for CASSPRDRQYNEQFF.

This clone was recorded once. The V and J genes are TRBV7-6 and TRBJ2-7; D not resolved. This CDR3 contains 15 residues. V was trimmed by 5 bases and J by 2 bases, leaving 16 bases between them. The germline V gene encodes CDR1 SGHVS and CDR2 FNYEAQ. The DNA for the CDR3 is TGTGCCAGCAGCCCCAGTGGGAATAGAGCCTACGAGCAGTACTTC. This encodes CASSPSGNRAYEQYF.

This chain uses TRBV19 with TRBJ1-5; D is perhaps TRBD1 (5 bases). Germline V gene lookup returns CDR1 LNHDA and CDR2 SQIVND (reference sequence). V gave up 5 bases and J gave up 0 bases, with 14 bases separating them. This CDR3 spans 16 amino acids. In nucleotides, the CDR3 is TGTGCCAGTAGTGTACCCCGGGACTCTAGCAATCAGCCCCAGCATTTT. Amino acids: CASSVPRDSSNQPQHF.

The J gene is TRBJ1-2, the V gene TRBV18, with 10 positions matching TRBD1. Germline loops: CDR1 KGHSH, CDR2 LQKENI. Losses at the gene ends were 3 bases for V and 3 bases for J; bases not matched to a gene: 4. CDR3 length: 15 residues. The CDR3 protein is CASSPRQGADYGYTF. The CDR3 DNA sequence: TGTGCCAGCTCACCCCGACAGGGGGCTGACTATGGCTACACCTTC.

This clone showed up just a few times. The V gene is TRBV7-9, the J gene TRBJ1-6; D call uncertain. V was trimmed by 4 bases and J by 14 bases, leaving 6 bases between them. The CDR3 has 10 amino acids. Germline CDR1 is SEHNR and CDR2 is FQNEAQ (reference sequence). Written as DNA, the CDR3 is TGTGCCAGCAGCTCATCAGCCCTCCACTTT. Encoded protein: CASSSSALHF.

This clone has only one observation. This CDR3 reads CASSIGTGLSTDTQYF. The CDR3 coding sequence is TGTGCCAGCAGCATCGGGACAGGTCTTAGCACAGATACGCAGTATTTT. The V gene is TRBV5-6, the J gene TRBJ2-3; TRBD1 matches 8 bases. This CDR3 comprises 16 residues. V dropped 4 bases and J dropped 0; count of bases not matched to a gene: 7. Looked up from germline, CDR1 is SGHDT and CDR2 is YYEEEE.

This clone is a singleton in its sample. The chain uses TRBV6-4 and TRBJ1-3; D is possibly TRBD1 (6 bases). The CDR3 is 18 residues long. Deletions cut 4 bases from V and 0 bases from J, with 19 bases between. Germline values: CDR1 MRHNA, CDR2 SNTAGT. Here the CDR3 DNA reads TGTGCCAGCAGTGGTGGGACGTGGGGGCCCCTCTCTGGAAACACCATATATTTT. Amino acids: CASSGGTWGPLSGNTIYF.

This rearrangement joins TRBV7-2 to TRBJ1-5; possible D gene TRBD1, 6 bases. Germline V gene sequence: CDR1 SGHTA, CDR2 FQGNSA. V gave up 5 bases and J gave up 4 bases, with 9 bases separating them. There are 13 residues in the CDR3. This CDR3 is CASSRQDNQPQHF. CDR3 DNA sequence: TGTGCCAGCAGCCGACAGGATAATCAGCCCCAGCATTTT.

The rearrangement uses TRBV19 and TRBJ1-5; no clear D gene. The CDR3 length is 13 residues. Deletions cut 6 bases from V and 5 bases from J, with 11 bases between. Germline V lookup: CDR1 LNHDA, CDR2 SQIVND (reference sequence). The DNA of the CDR3 is TGTGCCAGTAGCCCTCAGGCGGATCAGCCCCAGCATTTT. Translating gives CASSPQADQPQHF.

CDR3: CASSIRGHANPNYGYTF. For the CDR3, the DNA is TGTGCCAGTAGTATCCGGGGCCACGCGAACCCTAACTATGGCTACACCTTC. The chain employs TRBV19 and TRBJ1-2; TRBD1 is a possible D gene (5 bases). The CDR3 loop spans 17 amino acids. Trimming pared 3 bases from V and 0 bases from J, leaving 17 bases between. CDR1 is LNHDA, CDR2 SQIVND, per germline (reference sequence). Drawing the rest from reference TRBV19 and TRBJ1-2, the complete variable domain is DGGITQSPKYLFRKEGQNVTLSCEQNLNHDAMYWYRQDPGQGLRLIYYSQIVNDFQKGDIAEGYSVSREKKESFPLTVTSAQKNPTAFYLCASSIRGHANPNYGYTFGSGTRLTVV.

The J gene is TRBJ1-4, the V gene TRBV5-4; TRBD1 matches 8 bases. J lost 10 bases, V lost 0 bases, and 2 bases had no gene match. Germline CDR1 SGHNT, CDR2 YYREEE (reference sequence). The CDR3 runs to 13 residues. Here the CDR3 DNA reads TGTGCCAGCAGCTTGGACGACAGGGGAAAACTGTTTTTT. Translating it yields CASSLDDRGKLFF.

V is TRBV2 and J is TRBJ2-2, with TRBD2 matching over 8 bases. The CDR3 extends over 16 amino acids. J gave up 4 bases and V 5 bases, and 9 bases lay outside the gene matches. Germline lookup yields CDR1 SNHLY and CDR2 FYNNEI. For the CDR3, the DNA is TGTGCCAGCAGTTACGGGAGGGCCGTGGGCACCGGGGAGCTGTTTTTT. Its translation is CASSYGRAVGTGELFF. Full variable domain (missing parts from reference TRBV2 and TRBJ2-2): EPEVTQTPSHQVTQMGQEVILRCVPISNHLYFYWYRQILGQKVEFLVSFYNNEISEKSEIFDDQFSVERPDGSNFTLKIRSTKLEDSAMYFCASSYGRAVGTGELFFGEGSRLTVL.

This clone was observed a single time. The V and J genes are TRBV7-2 and TRBJ2-5; D not certain. The CDR3 is 14 amino acids. Per germline, CDR1 SGHTA and CDR2 FQGNSA. Trimming took off 5 bases at V and 4 bases at J, with 14 bases between the two ends. The CDR3 spells CASSPTGPAETQYF. DNA for the CDR3: TGTGCCAGCAGCCCCACTGGGCCGGCAGAGACCCAGTACTTC.

The chain combines TRBV9 with TRBJ1-2; D is undetermined. CDR3 length: 14 residues. Trimming pared 0 bases from V and 6 bases from J, leaving 12 bases between. The V gene's germline CDR1 is SGDLS and CDR2 YYNGEE. CDR3 in DNA: TGTGCCAGCAGCGTAGGTAGTTTATCCGATGGCTACACCTTC. Its protein is CASSVGSLSDGYTF. Full variable domain (rest looked up from reference TRBV9 and TRBJ1-2): DSGVTQTPKHLITATGQRVTLRCSPRSGDLSVYWYQQSLDQGLQFLIQYYNGEERAKGNILERFSAQQFPDLHSELNLSSLELGDSALYFCASSVGSLSDGYTFGSGTRLTVV.

The CDR3 loop is CASSAYEQYF. The CDR3 DNA is TGTGCCAGCAGTGCTTACGAGCAGTACTTC. The rearrangement joins TRBV2 to TRBJ2-7; D is uncertain. Trimming stripped 4 bases from V and 4 bases from J, with 2 bases between. Germline assignment: CDR1 SNHLY and CDR2 FYNNEI. This CDR3 is built from 10 residues.

The chain has TRBV6-1 and TRBJ1-2, with a weak D call TRBD1 (6 bases). V gave up 9 bases and J gave up 1 base, with 12 bases separating them. Germline CDR1 is MNHNS and CDR2 is SASEGT. The CDR3 covers 13 residues. The CDR3 is CASRQGNNYGYTF. CDR3 nucleotide sequence: TGTGCCAGTCGTCAGGGGAATAACTATGGCTACACCTTC.

A note on this clone: The sample holds other DNA sequences that translate to the same CDR3. V is TRBV11-2 and J is TRBJ2-7, with 10 positions matching TRBD1. The CDR3 is made up of 14 amino acids. Germline V gene sequence: CDR1 SGHAT, CDR2 FQNNGV. V was pared by 4 bases and J by 4 bases, with 4 bases of the junction left unmatched. CDR3 amino acids: CASSWGDRGYEQYF. The CDR3 bases are TGTGCCAGCAGCTGGGGGGACAGGGGTTACGAGCAGTACTTC.

This chain links TRBV19 with TRBJ1-1; D is uncertain. Germline assignment: CDR1 LNHDA and CDR2 SQIVND (reference sequence). V dropped 6 bases and J dropped 1 base, with 9 bases sitting between them. The CDR3 runs to 13 residues. The CDR3 loop is CASSLQRNTEAFF. CDR3 sequence (DNA): TGTGCCAGTAGCCTACAGCGGAACACTGAAGCTTTCTTT.

The rearrangement links TRBV28 to TRBJ1-2, with D maybe TRBD1 (6 bases). The germline CDR1 and CDR2 sequences are MDHEN and SYDVKM. The V end was cut by 2 bases, the J end by 8 bases, with 21 bases between. The CDR3 is 16 residues long. This chain's CDR3 is CASSLPWGAGTRGYTF. The CDR3 DNA reads TGTGCCAGCAGTTTACCCTGGGGGGCAGGCACAAGAGGCTACACCTTC.

The gene calls are TRBV6-5 and TRBJ2-7, with D unresolved. Trimming shortened V by 7 bases and J by 2 bases, and 9 bases separated the two germline ends. Germline V gives CDR1 MNHEY, CDR2 SVGAGI. The CDR3 totals 12 residues. The CDR3 sequence: CASKRSAYEQYF. The DNA for the CDR3 is TGTGCCAGCAAGAGATCGGCCTACGAGCAGTACTTC.

V usage is TRBV25-1 and J usage is TRBJ2-1; tentatively, D is TRBD1 (8 bases). Trimming took 5 bases from V and 8 from J, leaving 16 bases between them. There are 14 residues in the CDR3. Looked up from germline, CDR1 is MGHDK and CDR2 is SYGVNS. The CDR3 region has the DNA TGTGCCAGCAGTTCCAGGACAGGGAGGGATGAGCAGTTCTTC. Its protein product is CASSSRTGRDEQFF.

This clone was counted once. The chain is built from TRBV5-4 and TRBJ1-1, with 11 positions matching TRBD1. The CDR3 runs to 15 residues. With V trimmed by 3 bases and J by 3 bases, 4 bases remained unmatched. The germline gives CDR1 SGHNT, CDR2 YYREEE (reference sequence). The CDR3 DNA sequence: TGTGCCAGCAGCTGGGGACAGGGGGTAGACACTGAAGCTTTCTTT. It is translated as CASSWGQGVDTEAFF.

This clone is a singleton in its sample. The chain joins TRBV5-5 to TRBJ2-6; 7 positions match TRBD1. The CDR3 runs to 19 residues. The germline gives CDR1 SGHKS, CDR2 YYEKEE (reference sequence). The ends lost 0 bases at V and 4 bases at J; junction bases unmatched: 13. CDR3 loop: CASSLAPRQGAAGANVLTF. CDR3 in DNA: TGTGCCAGCAGCTTGGCCCCCAGACAGGGCGCGGCGGGGGCCAACGTCCTGACTTTC.

This clone was recorded once. The rearrangement links TRBV7-2 to TRBJ2-5; 11 bases map to TRBD2. This CDR3 has 16 amino acids. The V and J ends lost 1 base and 2 bases, in that order; junction bases with no gene match: 3. Germline CDR1 is SGHTA and CDR2 is FQGNSA. The CDR3 here is CASSLGGLAEQETQYF. The CDR3, as DNA: TGTGCCAGCAGCTTAGGGGGACTAGCGGAACAAGAGACCCAGTACTTC.

The CDR3 is CASSSELAAQYQETQYF. The CDR3 DNA reads TGTGCCAGCAGCTCAGAACTAGCGGCCCAATACCAAGAGACCCAGTACTTC. The rearrangement links TRBV11-2 to TRBJ2-5; 8 nucleotides match TRBD2. Losses at the gene ends were 4 bases for V and 0 bases for J; bases not matched to a gene: 10. The CDR3 runs to 17 residues. Germline-derived CDR1 and CDR2 are SGHAT and FQNNGV.